This paragraph covers one T cell receptor beta chain sequence. Profiling relied on immunoSEQ multiplex PCR, and the TCRdb table lists in-frame clones only, not all of them. Altogether around 370,000 clones are present, 88% being singletons, with the ten largest covering 0.9% to 1.5%. Two consecutive negative NP/OP PCR tests, clearance, or resolved symptoms defined Cohort 3 recovery. The data were taken from a study of blood T cell repertoires in COVID-19. Study details: Sample material is recorded as cDNA or gDNA derived from T cells, B-cell-depleted T cells, or PBMCs.

Germline CDR1 is ENHRY and CDR2 is SYGVKD. This CDR3 comprises 16 residues. V trimming: 2 bases; J trimming: 1 base; junction bases outside the gene matches: 4. The receptor comes from a woman under 30 who had recovered from COVID-19. The gene calls are TRBV10-3 and TRBJ2-5, with 10 bases identical to TRBD1. The sequenced sample consisted of PBMCs or T cells enriched from blood (not recorded which). The CDR3 sequence: CAISEPTGGLQETQYF. The DNA for the CDR3 is TGTGCCATCAGTGAGCCGACAGGGGGCCTCCAAGAGACCCAGTACTTC.